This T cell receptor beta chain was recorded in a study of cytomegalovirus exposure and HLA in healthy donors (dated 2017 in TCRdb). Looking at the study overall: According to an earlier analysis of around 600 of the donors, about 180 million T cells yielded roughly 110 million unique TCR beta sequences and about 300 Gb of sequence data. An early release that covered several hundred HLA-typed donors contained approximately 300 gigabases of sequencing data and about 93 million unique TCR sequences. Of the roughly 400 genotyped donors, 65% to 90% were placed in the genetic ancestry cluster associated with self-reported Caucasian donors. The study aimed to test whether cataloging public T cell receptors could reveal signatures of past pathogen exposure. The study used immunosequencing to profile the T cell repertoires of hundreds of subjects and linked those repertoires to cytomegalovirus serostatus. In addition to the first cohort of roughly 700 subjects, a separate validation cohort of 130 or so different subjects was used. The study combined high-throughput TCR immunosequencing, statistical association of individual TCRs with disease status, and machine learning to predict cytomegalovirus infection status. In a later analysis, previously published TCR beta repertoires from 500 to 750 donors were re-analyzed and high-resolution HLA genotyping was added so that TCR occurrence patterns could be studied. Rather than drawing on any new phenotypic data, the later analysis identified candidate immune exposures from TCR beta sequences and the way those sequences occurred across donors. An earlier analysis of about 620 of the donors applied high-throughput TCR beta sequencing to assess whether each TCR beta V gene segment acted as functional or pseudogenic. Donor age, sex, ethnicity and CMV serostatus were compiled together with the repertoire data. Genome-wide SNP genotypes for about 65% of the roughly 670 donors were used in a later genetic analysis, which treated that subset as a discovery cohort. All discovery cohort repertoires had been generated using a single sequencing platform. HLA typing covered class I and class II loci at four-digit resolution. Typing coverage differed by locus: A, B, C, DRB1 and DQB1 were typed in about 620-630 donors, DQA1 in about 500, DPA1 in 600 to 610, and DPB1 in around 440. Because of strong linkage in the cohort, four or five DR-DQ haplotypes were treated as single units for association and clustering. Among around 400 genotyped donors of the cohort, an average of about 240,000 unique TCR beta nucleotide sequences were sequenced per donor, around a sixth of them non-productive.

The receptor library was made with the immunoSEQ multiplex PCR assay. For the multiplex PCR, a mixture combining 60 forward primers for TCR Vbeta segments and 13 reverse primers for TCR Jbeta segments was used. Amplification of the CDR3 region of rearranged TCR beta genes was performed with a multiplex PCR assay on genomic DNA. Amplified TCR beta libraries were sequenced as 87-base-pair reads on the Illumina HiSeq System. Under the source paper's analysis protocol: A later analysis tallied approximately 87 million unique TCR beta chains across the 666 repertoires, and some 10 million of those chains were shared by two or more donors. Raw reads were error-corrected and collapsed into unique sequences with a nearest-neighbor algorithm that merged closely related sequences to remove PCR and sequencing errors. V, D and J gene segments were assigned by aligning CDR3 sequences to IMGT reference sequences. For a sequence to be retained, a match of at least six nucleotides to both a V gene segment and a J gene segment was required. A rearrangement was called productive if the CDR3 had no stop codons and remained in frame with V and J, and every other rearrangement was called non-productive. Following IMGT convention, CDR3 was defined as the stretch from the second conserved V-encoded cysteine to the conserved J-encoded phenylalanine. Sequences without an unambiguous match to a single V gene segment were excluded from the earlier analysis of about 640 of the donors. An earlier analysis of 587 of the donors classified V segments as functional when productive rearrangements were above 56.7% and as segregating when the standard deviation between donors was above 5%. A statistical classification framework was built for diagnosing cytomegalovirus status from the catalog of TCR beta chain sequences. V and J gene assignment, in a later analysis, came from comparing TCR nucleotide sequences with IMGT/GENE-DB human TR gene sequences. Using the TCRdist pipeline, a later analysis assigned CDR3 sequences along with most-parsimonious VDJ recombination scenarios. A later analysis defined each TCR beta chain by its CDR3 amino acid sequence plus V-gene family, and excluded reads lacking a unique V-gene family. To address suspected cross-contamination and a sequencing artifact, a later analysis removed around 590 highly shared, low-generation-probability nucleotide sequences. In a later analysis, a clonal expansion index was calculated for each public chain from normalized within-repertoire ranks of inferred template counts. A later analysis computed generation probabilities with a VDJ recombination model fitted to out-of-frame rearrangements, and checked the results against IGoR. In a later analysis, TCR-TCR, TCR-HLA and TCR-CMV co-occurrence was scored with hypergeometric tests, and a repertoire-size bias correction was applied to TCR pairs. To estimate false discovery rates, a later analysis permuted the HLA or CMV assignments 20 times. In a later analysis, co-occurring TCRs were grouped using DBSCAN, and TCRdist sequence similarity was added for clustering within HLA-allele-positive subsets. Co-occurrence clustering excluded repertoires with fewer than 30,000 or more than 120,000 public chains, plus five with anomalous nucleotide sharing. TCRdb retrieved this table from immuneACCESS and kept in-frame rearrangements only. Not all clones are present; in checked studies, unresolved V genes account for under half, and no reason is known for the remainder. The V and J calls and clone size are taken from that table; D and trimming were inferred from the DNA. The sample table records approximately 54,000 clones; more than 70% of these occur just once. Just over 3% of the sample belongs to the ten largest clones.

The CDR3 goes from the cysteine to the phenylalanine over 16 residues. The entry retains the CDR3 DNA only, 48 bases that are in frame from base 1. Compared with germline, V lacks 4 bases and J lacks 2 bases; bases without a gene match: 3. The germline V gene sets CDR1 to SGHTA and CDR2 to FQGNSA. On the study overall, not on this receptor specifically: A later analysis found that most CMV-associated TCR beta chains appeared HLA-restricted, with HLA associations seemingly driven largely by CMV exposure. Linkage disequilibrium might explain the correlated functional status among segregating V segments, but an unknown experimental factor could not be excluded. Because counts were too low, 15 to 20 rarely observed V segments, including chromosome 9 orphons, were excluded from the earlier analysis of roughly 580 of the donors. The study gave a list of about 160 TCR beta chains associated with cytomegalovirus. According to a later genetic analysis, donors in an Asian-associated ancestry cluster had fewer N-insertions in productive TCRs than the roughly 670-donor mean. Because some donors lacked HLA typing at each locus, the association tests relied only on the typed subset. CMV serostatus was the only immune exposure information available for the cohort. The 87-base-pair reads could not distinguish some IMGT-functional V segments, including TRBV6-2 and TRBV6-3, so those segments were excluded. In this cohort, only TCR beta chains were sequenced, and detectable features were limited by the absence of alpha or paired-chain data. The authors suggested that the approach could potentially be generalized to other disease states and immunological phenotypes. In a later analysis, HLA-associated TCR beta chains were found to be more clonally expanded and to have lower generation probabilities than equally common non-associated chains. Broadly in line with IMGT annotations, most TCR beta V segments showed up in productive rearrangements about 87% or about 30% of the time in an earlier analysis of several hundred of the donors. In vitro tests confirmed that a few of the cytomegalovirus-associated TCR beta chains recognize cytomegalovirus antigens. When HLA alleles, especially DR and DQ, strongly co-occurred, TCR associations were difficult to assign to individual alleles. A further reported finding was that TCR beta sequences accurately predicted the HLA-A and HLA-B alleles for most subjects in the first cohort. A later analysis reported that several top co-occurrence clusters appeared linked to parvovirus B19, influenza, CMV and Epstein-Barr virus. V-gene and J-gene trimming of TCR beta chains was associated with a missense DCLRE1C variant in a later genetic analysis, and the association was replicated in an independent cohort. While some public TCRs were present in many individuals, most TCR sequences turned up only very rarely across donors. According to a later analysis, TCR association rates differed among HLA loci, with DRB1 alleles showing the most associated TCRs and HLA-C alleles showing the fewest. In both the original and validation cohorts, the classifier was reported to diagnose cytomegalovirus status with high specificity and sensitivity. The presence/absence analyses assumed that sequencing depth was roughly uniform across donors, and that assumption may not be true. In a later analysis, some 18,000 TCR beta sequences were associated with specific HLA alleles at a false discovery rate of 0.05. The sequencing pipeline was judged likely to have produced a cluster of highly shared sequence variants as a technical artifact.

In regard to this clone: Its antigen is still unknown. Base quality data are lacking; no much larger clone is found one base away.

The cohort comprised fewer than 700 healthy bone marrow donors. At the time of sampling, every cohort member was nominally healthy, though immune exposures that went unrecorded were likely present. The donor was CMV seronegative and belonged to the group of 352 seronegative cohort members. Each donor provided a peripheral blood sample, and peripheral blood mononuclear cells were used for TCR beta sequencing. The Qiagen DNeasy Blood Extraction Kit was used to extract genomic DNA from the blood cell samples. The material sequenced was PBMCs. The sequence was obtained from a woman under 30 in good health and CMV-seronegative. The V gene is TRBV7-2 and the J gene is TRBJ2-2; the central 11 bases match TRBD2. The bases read TGTGCCAGCAGCTACGGGACTAGCGGAAACACCGGGGAGCTGTTTTTT. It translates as CASSYGTSGNTGELFF.